This T cell receptor (beta chain) comes out of a study of OX40 agonist ivuxolimab in advanced cancers. Study-level results: Circulating CD4+ and CD8+ T cells showed clonal expansion by week 6 at 0.1 to 3.0 mg/kg.

Sequencing used immunoSEQ multiplex PCR; TCRdb keeps in-frame clones, though not all of them. The data hold over 20,000 clones, with more than 75% observed a single time. Turning to this clone: Antigen unknown.

Autoimmune disease history or systemic immunosuppression disqualified patients. The TCR originated in an adult with an advanced solid tumor such as melanoma, head and neck, liver or kidney cancer. Sequencing used CD4+ or CD8+ T cells sorted from blood, obtained in a trial of the OX40 agonist ivuxolimab.

CDR3 nucleotides: TGTGCCAGCAGCCATAACCAACAGGGAACCGGGGAGCTGTTTTTT. Translation: CASSHNQQGTGELFF. This chain links TRBV11-1 with TRBJ2-2; the D gene is possibly TRBD1 (6 bases). Germline values: CDR1 SGHAT, CDR2 FQDESV (reference sequence). The V gene lost 5 bases and the J gene lost 5 bases, with 15 bases spanning the gap. The length of the CDR3 is 15 residues. The variable domain in full, completed from reference TRBV11-1 and TRBJ2-2, reads EAEVAQSPRYKITEKSQAVAFWCDPISGHATLYWYRQILGQGPELLVQFQDESVVDDSQLPKDRFSAERLKGVDSTLKIQPAELGDSAMYLCASSHNQQGTGELFFGEGSRLTVL.